Below, 14 T cell receptor beta chains from the same sample are listed, as sequenced in a study of cytomegalovirus exposure and HLA in healthy donors. 13 Jbeta primers and 60 Vbeta primers were used for the PCR. The repertoire was sequenced with immunoSEQ multiplex PCR; TCRdb's copy has only in-frame clones and lacks some. The sample has roughly 140,000 clones; about three quarters are singletons. Sequencing was done on a sample of PBMCs. The receptors come from a human donor in good health.

This clone was seen only once. The chain joins TRBV7-3 to TRBJ2-3; TRBD2 matches at 16 bases. The CDR3 extends over 19 amino acids. V trimming: 4 bases; J trimming: 5 bases; junction bases outside the gene matches: 12. Germline assignment: CDR1 SGHTA and CDR2 FQGTGA. CDR3 bases: TGTGCCAGCAGCTCCCCCCCGGGACTAGCGGGGGGGCCTGGAGATACGCAGTATTTT. It encodes CASSSPPGLAGGPGDTQYF.

V is TRBV11-2 and J is TRBJ2-2; tentatively, D is TRBD2 (5 bases). The V gene lost 5 bases and the J gene lost 1 base, with 11 bases spanning the gap. Germline values: CDR1 SGHAT, CDR2 FQNNGV. The CDR3 has 15 residues. Here the CDR3 reads CASSRAGENTGELFF. In nucleotides, the CDR3 is TGTGCCAGCAGCCGCGCGGGCGAGAACACCGGGGAGCTGTTTTTT.

Details on this clone: Relative to the germline gene, one junction end is altered; a read error may explain this. Additional DNA sequences in this sample encode the identical CDR3. This chain links TRBV4-1 with TRBJ2-1; perhaps TRBD2 as D (6 bases). This CDR3 region has 15 residues. Germline-derived CDR1 and CDR2 are MGHRA and YSYEKL. Written as DNA, the CDR3 is TGCGCCAGCAGCGCCTCCGGGAGTCCCTACAACGAGCAGTTCTTC. It specifies CASSASGSPYNEQFF.

This clone was seen a few times. The rearrangement uses TRBV6-6 and TRBJ1-5; 7 bases agree with TRBD1. V shed 4 bases, J shed 2 bases, and the junction held 5 bases outside the gene matches. The CDR3 totals 15 residues. CDR1 and CDR2 (germline): MNHNY, SVGAGI (reference sequence). CDR3 amino acids: CASSFRGRGNQPQHF. The CDR3 DNA sequence: TGTGCCAGCAGTTTTAGGGGGCGCGGCAATCAGCCCCAGCATTTT.

This clone was observed once. The chain carries TRBV7-9 and TRBJ2-5; 8 bases fit TRBD1. Germline lookup yields CDR1 SEHNR and CDR2 FQNEAQ (reference sequence). The CDR3 loop spans 17 amino acids. The V gene end was trimmed by 0 bases and the J gene end by 4 bases; junction bases not matched to a gene: 10. This CDR3 is CASSLAFVGQERETQYF. The CDR3 nucleotides read TGTGCCAGCAGCTTAGCGTTTGTGGGACAGGAGCGAGAGACCCAGTACTTC.

This rearrangement joins TRBV6-5 to TRBJ1-1; D may be TRBD1 (5 bases). CDR1 is MNHEY and CDR2 is SVGAGI in the germline V gene. There are 15 residues in the CDR3. Trimming took 7 bases from V and 4 from J, leaving 19 bases between them. CDR3 sequence reads: CASTPAGGLGTEAFF. CDR3 nucleotide sequence: TGTGCCAGCACCCCGGCGGGGGGTTTGGGCACTGAAGCTTTCTTT.

This clone was seen a few times. This chain connects TRBV7-6 to TRBJ2-7; 7 bases agree with TRBD1. V shed 2 bases, J shed 2 bases, and the junction held 3 bases outside the gene matches. The CDR3 spans 14 residues. In germline, CDR1 is SGHVS, CDR2 FNYEAQ. The CDR3 loop reads CASSLRGQTYEQYF. As DNA, the CDR3 is TGTGCCAGCAGCTTAAGGGGACAGACCTACGAGCAGTACTTC.

The J gene is TRBJ2-5, the V gene TRBV27; the D gene is possibly TRBD1 (6 bases). Trimming took 3 bases from V and 3 from J, leaving 14 bases between them. The length of the CDR3 is 15 residues. In germline, CDR1 is MNHEY, CDR2 SMNVEV (reference sequence). DNA of the CDR3: TGTGCCAGCAGTTTCTGGGGGCGAAGAGAAGAGACCCAGTACTTC. This codes for CASSFWGRREETQYF.

The chain joins TRBV12-5 to TRBJ2-3; maybe TRBD2 (6 bases). This CDR3 comprises 16 residues. V lost 0 bases to trimming and J lost 2 bases, with 12 bases between them. Germline CDR1 reads LGHNT; CDR2 reads FRNRAP. DNA of the CDR3: TGTGCTAGTGGTTTGGTTATTAGCGGTTCCACAGATACGCAGTATTTT. Residues: CASGLVISGSTDTQYF. Supplemented by reference TRBV12-5 and TRBJ2-3, the full variable domain reads DARVTQTPRHKVTEMGQEVTMRCQPILGHNTVFWYRQTMMQGLELLAYFRNRAPLDDSGMPKDRFSAEMPDATLATLKIQPSEPRDSAVYFCASGLVISGSTDTQYFGPGTRLTVL.

The V and J genes are TRBV20-1 and TRBJ2-3; D is uncertain. Germline values: CDR1 DFQATT, CDR2 SNEGSKA (reference sequence). The CDR3 is 11 residues long. V lost 4 bases and J lost 3, with 5 bases in between. The CDR3 reads CSATSTDTQYF. CDR3 sequence (DNA): TGCAGTGCTACGAGTACAGATACGCAGTATTTT.

The gene calls are TRBV7-9 and TRBJ1-6; D may be TRBD1 (5 bases). Per the germline V gene, CDR1 is SEHNR and CDR2 is FQNEAQ (reference sequence). This CDR3 is built from 14 residues. With 6 bases removed from V and 9 bases from J, the gap between germline ends came to 15 bases. Here the CDR3 reads CASSMFGGISPLHF. The CDR3 DNA is TGTGCCAGCAGTATGTTTGGGGGGATTTCACCCCTCCACTTT.

The chain's CDR3 is CAWSRSILTDTQYF. CDR3 nucleotides: TGTGCCTGGAGTCGGTCCATCCTCACAGATACGCAGTATTTT. This chain links TRBV30 with TRBJ2-3; D not certain. The germline V gene encodes CDR1 GTSNPN and CDR2 SVGIG (reference sequence). V was cut by 2 bases and J by 2 bases, with 11 bases left in between. CDR3 length: 14 amino acids.

The chain joins TRBV19 to TRBJ1-5; weak D call: TRBD1 (5 bases). The CDR3 is 15 amino acids. Germline V lookup: CDR1 LNHDA, CDR2 SQIVND (reference sequence). The V and J ends lost 0 bases and 6 bases respectively, with 12 bases between them. The CDR3, as DNA: TGTGCCAGTAGTATAGATTCCAGGGTTGGTCAGCCCCAGCATTTT. It encodes CASSIDSRVGQPQHF.

The chain is built from TRBV28 and TRBJ1-2; TRBD1 aligns across 9 bases. With V trimmed by 5 bases and J by 3 bases, 10 bases remained unmatched. Looked up from germline, CDR1 is MDHEN and CDR2 is SYDVKM. The CDR3 consists of 16 residues. CDR3 sequence: CASSPYRGRWDYGYTF. DNA for the CDR3: TGTGCCAGCAGTCCGTACAGGGGGCGCTGGGACTATGGCTACACCTTC.